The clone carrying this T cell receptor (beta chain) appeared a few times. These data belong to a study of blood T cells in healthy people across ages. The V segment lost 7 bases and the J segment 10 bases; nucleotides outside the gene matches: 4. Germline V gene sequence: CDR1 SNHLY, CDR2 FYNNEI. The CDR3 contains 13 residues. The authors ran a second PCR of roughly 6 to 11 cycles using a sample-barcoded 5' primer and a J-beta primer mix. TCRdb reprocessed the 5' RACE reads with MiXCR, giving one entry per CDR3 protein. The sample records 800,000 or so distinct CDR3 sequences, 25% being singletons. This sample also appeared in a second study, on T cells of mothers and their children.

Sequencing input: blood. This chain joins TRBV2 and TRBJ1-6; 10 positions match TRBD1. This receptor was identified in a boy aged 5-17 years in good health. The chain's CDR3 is CASNGQGVSPLHF. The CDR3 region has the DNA TGTGCCAGCAATGGACAGGGGGTCTCACCCCTCCACTTT. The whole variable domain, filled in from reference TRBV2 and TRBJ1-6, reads EPEVTQTPSHQVTQMGQEVILRCVPISNHLYFYWYRQILGQKVEFLVSFYNNEISEKSEIFDDQFSVERPDGSNFTLKIRSTKLEDSAMYFCASNGQGVSPLHFGNGTRLTVT.